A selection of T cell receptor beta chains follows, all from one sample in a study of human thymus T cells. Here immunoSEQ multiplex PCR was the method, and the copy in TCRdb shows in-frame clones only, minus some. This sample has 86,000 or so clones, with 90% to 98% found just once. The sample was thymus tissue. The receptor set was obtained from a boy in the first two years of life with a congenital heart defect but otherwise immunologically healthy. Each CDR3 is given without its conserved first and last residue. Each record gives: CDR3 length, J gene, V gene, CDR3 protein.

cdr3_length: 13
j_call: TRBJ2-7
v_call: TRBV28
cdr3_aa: ASSQQGIHPYEQY

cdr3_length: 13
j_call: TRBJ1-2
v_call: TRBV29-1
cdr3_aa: SVEERGLSPGGYT

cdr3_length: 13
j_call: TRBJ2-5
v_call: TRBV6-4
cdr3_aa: APKGLESSKGTQY

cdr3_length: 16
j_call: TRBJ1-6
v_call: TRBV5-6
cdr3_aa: ASSLARGWSSYNSPLH

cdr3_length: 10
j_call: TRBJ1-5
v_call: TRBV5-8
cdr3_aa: ASSIISQPQH

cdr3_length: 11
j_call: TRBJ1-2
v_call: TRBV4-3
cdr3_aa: ASSIGAENGYT

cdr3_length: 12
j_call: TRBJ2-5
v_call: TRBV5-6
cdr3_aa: ASSYRTVQETQY

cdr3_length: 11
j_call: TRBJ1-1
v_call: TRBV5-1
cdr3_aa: ASSSDMNTEAF

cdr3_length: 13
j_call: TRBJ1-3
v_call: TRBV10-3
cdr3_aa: AISEIGTSGNTIY

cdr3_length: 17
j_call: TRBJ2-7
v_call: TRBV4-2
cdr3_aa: ASSLFTPLLAGLPYEQY

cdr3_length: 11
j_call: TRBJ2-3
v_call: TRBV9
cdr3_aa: ASSVVAGDTQY

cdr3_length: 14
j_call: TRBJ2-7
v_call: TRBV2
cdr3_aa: ASSSTGTTKSYEQY

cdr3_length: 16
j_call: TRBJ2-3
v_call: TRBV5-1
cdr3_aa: ASSLFPGQGALTDTQY

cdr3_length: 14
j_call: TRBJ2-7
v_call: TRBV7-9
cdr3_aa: ASSLAAQGRRYEQY

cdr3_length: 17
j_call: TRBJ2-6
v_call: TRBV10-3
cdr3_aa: AISDSVWTISSGANVLT

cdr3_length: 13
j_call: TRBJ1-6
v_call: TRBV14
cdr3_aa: ASSLGTGGESPLH

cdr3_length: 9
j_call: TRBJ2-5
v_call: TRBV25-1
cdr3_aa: ARDRKETQY

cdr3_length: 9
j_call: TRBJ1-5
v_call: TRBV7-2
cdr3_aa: ASSSGGPQH

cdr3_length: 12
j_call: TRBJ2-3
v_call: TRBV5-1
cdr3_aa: ASSLVDGTDTQY

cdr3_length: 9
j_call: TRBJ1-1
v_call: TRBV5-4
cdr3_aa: ASSLDTEAF

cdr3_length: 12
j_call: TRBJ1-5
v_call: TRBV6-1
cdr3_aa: ASDDSNSNQPQH

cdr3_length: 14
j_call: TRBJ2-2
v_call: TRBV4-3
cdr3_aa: ASSQLPRTVPGELF

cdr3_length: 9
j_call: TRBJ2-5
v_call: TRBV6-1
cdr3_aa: ASSRQETQY

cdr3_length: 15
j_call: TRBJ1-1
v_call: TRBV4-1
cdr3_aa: ASSQDLTGGRNTEAF

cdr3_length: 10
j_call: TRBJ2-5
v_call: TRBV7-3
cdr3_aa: ASSLGLIPQY

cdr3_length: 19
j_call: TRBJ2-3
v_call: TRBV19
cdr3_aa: ASSSARPTARLIVGTDTQY

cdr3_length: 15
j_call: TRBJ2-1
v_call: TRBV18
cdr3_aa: ASSQDRALGGYNEQF

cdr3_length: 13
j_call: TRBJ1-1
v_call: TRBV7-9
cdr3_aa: ASSPLDTGGRGPF

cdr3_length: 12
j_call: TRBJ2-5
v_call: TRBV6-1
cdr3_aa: ASTPGQEEETQY

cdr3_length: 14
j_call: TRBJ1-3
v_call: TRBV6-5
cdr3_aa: ASSYSLPNSGNTIY

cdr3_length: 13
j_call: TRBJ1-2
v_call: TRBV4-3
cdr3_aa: ASSPYIDRGDGYT

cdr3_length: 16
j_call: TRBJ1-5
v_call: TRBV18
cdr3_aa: ASSPRGGGKISNQPQH

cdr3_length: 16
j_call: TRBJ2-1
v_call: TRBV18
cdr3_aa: ASSPLLITGGYPNEQF

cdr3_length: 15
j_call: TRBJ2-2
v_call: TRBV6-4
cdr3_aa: ASSESGTGPNTGELF

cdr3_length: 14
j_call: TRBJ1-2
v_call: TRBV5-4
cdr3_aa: ASSLPEPTWANGYT

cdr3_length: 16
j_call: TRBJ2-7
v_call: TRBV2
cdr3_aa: ASSVGSEGKGIAYEQY

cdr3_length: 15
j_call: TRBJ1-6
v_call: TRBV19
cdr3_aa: ASSTDSPGQGSSPLH

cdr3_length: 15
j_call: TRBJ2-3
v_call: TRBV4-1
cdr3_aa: ASSQDLGRPATDTQY

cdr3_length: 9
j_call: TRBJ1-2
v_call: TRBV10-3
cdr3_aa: AISEKGERT

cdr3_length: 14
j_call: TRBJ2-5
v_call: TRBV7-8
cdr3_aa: ASSFRLAGPQETQY

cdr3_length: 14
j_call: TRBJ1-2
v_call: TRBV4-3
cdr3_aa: ASSQDNRPTNYGYT

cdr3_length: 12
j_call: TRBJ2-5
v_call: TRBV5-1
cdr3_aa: ASRQGNRGETQY

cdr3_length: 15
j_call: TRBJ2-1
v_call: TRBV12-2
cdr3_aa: ASRSPLLATALDEQF

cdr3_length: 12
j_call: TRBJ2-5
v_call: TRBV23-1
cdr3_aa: ASERQGAGETQY

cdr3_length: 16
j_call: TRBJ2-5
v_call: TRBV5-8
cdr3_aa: ASSYPPGTSRIQETQY

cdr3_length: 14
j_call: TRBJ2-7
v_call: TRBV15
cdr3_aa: ATSRGPWTGIYEQY

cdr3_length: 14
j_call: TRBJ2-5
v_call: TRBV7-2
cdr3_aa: ASGPPLAGDQETQY

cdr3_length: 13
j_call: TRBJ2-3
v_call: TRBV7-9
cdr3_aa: ASSHRDEGTDTQY

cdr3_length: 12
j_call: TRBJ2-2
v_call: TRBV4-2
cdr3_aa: ASSPGQGTGELF

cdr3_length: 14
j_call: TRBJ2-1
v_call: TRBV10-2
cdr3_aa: ASSVLQGWVFNEQF

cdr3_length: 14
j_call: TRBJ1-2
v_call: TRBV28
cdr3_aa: ASRTPPGPEGYGYT

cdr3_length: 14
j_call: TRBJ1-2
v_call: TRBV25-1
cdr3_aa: ASSLIISTPPGSYT

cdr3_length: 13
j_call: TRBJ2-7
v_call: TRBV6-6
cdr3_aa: ASSYSGDRGYEQY

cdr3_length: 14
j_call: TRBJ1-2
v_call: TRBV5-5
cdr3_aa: ASSLVVSCQSYGYT

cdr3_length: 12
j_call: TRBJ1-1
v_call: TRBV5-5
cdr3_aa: ASSLRGKKTEAF

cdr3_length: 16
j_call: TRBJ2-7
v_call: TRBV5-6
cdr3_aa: ASSSATLAGGPGYEQY

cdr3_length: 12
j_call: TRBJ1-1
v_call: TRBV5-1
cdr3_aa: ASRVRGISAEAF

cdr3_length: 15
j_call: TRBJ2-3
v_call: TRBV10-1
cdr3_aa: ASSESWRERGTDTQY

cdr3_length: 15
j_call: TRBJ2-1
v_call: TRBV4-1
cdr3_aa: ASRQDMTSGRDTQQF